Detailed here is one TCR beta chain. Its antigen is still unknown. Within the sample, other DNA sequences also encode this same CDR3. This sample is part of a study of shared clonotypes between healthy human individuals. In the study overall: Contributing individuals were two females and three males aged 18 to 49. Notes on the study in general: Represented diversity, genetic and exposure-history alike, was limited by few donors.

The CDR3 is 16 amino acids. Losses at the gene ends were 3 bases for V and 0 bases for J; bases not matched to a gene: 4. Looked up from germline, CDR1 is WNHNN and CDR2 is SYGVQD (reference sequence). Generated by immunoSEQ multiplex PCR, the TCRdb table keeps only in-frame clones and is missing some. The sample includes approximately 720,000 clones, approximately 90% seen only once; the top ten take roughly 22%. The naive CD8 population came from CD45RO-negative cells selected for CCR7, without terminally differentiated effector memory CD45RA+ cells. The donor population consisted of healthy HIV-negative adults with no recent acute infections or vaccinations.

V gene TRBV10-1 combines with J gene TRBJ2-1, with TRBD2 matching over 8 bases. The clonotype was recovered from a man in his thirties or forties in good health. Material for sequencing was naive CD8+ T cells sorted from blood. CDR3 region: CASSESSGDSYNEQFF. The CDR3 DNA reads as TGCGCCAGCAGTGAAAGTAGCGGGGACTCCTACAATGAGCAGTTCTTC.